The source of this TCR beta chain is a study of vaccination effects on CD4 cells after COVID-19. Overall study results and limits: Vaccine- and infection-induced clones showed marked clonal contraction late following vaccination. Predominantly, the post-vaccine spike-reactive clones of convalescents comprised new vaccine-induced clones.

Remarks on this clone: What it recognizes is unknown.

Germline values: CDR1 MDHEN, CDR2 SYDVKM. The CDR3 loop spans 16 amino acids. Trimming left V 5 bases short and J 0 bases short, with 14 bases between. Using immunoSEQ multiplex PCR, the repertoire was profiled, and TCRdb retains in-frame clones only, with some absent. The sample shows 40,000 to 60,000 clones, around 70% of them seen only once. With approximately 10 days of culture completed, CD4+ T cells were isolated. Fresh IL-2-containing medium replaced half the medium on days 3 and 7. V gene TRBV28 combines with J gene TRBJ2-4; possibly TRBD1 for D (5 bases). Material: CD4+ T cells from PBMCs cultured without peptide, obtained before COVID-19 vaccination. This TCR was sampled from a human donor who had a prior SARS-CoV-2 infection. CDR3 in amino acids: CASSEQATIAKNIQYF. The DNA for the CDR3 is TGTGCCAGCAGTGAACAGGCGACCATAGCCAAAAACATTCAGTACTTC. Filled out from reference TRBV28 and TRBJ2-4, the complete variable domain reads DVKVTQSSRYLVKRTGEKVFLECVQDMDHENMFWYRQDPGLGLRLIYFSYDVKMKEKGDIPEGYSVSREKKERFSLILESASTNQTSMYLCASSEQATIAKNIQYFGAGTRLSVL.